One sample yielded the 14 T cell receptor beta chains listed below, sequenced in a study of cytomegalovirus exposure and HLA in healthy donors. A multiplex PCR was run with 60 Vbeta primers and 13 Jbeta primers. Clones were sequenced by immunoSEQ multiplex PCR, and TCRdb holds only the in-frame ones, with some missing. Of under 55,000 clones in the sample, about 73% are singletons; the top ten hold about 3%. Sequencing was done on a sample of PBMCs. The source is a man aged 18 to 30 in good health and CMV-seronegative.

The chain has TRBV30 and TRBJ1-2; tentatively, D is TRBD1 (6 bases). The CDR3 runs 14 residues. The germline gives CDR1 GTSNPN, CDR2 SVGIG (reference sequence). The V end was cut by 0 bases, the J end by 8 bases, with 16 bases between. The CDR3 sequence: CAWSVRGASEGYTF. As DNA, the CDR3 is TGTGCCTGGAGTGTACGGGGGGCTTCAGAAGGCTACACCTTC. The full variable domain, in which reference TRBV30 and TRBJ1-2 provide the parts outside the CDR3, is SQTIHQWPATLVQPVGSPLSLECTVEGTSNPNLYWYRQAAGRGLQLLFYSVGIGQISSEVPQNLSASRPQDRQFILSSKKLLLSDSGFYLCAWSVRGASEGYTFGSGTRLTVV.

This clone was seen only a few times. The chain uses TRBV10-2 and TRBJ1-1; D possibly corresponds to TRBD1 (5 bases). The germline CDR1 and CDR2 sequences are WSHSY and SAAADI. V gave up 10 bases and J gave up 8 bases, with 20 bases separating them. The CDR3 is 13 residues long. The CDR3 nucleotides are TGCGCCACCCACCTGCCGGGGGGGGAGGAAGCTTTCTTT. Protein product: CATHLPGGEEAFF.

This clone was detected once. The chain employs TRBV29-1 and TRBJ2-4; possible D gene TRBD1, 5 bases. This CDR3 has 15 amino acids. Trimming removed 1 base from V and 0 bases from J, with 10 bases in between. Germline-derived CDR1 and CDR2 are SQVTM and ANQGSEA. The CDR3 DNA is TGCAGCGTTGAAGTGCAGGGTAAAGCCAAAAACATTCAGTACTTC. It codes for CSVEVQGKAKNIQYF.

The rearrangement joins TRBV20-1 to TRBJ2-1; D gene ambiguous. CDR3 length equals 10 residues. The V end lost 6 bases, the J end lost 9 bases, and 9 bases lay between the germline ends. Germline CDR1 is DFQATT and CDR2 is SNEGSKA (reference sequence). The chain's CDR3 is CSAPLSEQFF. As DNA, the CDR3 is TGCAGTGCCCCTCTCAGTGAGCAGTTCTTC.

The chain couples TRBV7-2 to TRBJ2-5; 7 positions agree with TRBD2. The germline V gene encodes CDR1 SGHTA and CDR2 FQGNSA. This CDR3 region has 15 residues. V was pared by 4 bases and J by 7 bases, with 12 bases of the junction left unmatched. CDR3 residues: CASSSGTTNVGTQYF. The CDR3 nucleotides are TGTGCCAGCAGCTCCGGGACTACAAATGTGGGGACCCAGTACTTC. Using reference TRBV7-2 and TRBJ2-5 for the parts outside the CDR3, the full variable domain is GAGVSQSPSNKVTEKGKDVELRCDPISGHTALYWYRQSLGQGLEFLIYFQGNSAPDKSGLPSDRFSAERTGGSVSTLTIQRTQQEDSAVYLCASSSGTTNVGTQYFGPGTRLLVL.

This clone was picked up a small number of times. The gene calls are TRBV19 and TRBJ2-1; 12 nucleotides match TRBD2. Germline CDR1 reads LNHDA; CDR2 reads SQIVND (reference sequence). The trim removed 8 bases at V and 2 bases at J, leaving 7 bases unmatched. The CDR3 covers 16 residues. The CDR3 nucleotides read TGTGCCAGTTCTAGCGGGAGGGCCGGGACCTACAATGAGCAGTTCTTC. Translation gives CASSSGRAGTYNEQFF. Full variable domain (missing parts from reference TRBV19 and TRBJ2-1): DGGITQSPKYLFRKEGQNVTLSCEQNLNHDAMYWYRQDPGQGLRLIYYSQIVNDFQKGDIAEGYSVSREKKESFPLTVTSAQKNPTAFYLCASSSGRAGTYNEQFFGPGTRLTVL.

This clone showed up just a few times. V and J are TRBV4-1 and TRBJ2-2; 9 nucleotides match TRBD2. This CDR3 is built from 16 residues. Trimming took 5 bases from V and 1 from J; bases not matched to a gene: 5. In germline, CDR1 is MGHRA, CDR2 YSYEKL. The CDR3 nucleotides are TGCGCCAGCAGCACGTCTAGCGGGGTGAACACCGGGGAGCTGTTTTTT. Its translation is CASSTSSGVNTGELFF.

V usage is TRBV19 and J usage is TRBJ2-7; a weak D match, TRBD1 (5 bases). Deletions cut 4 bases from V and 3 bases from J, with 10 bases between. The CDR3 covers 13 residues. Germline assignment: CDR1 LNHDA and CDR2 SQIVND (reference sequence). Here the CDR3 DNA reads TGTGCCAGTAGTAAAACAGGCCACTACGAGCAGTACTTC. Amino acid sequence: CASSKTGHYEQYF.

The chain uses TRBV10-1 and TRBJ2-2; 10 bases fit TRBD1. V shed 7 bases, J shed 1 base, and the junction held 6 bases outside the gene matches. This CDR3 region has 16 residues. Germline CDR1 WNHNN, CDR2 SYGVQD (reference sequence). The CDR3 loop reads CASTDDRGRNTGELFF. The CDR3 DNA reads TGCGCCAGCACCGATGACAGGGGGCGGAACACCGGGGAGCTGTTTTTT.

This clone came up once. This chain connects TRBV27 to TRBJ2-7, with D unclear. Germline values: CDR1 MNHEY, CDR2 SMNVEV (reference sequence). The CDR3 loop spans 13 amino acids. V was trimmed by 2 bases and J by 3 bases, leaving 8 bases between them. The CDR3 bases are TGTGCCAGCAGTTTAAAATTCTACTACGAGCAGTACTTC. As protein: CASSLKFYYEQYF.

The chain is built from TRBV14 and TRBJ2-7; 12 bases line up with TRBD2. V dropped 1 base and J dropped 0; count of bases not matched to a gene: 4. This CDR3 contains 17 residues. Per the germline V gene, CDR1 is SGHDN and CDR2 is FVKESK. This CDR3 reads CASSQGLAGVFSYEQYF. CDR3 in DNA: TGTGCCAGCAGCCAAGGACTAGCGGGAGTGTTCTCCTACGAGCAGTACTTC.

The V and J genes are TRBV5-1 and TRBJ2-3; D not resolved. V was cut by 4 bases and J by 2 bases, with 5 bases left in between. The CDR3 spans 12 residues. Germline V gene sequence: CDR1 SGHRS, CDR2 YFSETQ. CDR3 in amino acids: CASSHNTDTQYF. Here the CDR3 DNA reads TGCGCCAGCAGCCACAACACAGATACGCAGTATTTT.

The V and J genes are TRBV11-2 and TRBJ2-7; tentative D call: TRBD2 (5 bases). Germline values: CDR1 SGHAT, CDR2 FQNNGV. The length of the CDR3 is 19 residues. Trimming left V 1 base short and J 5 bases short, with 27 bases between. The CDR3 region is CASSLGGWTSSRSKNEQYF. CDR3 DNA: TGTGCCAGCAGCTTAGGCGGTTGGACTTCCTCGAGGAGTAAGAACGAGCAGTACTTC.

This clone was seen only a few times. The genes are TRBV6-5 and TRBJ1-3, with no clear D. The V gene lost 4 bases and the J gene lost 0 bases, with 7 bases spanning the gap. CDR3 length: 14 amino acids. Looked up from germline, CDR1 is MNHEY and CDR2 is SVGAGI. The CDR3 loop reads CASSSPDSGNTIYF. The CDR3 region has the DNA TGTGCCAGCAGTTCTCCAGACTCTGGAAACACCATATATTTT.